A single sample gave rise to the 18 T cell receptor beta chains below, sequenced in a study of blood T cell repertoires in COVID-19. The repertoire was sequenced with immunoSEQ multiplex PCR; TCRdb's copy has only in-frame clones and lacks some. This sample has about 100,000 clones, with over 75% found just once. The sample comprised peripheral blood. These receptors all come from a man aged 55 to 69 with acute or convalescent COVID-19.

The J gene is TRBJ2-1, the V gene TRBV18; TRBD1 matches at 12 bases. With V trimmed by 3 bases and J by 10 bases, 7 bases remained unmatched. CDR3 length: 15 amino acids. Germline CDR1 KGHSH, CDR2 LQKENI. The CDR3 spells CASSPRGQGAREQFF. The DNA of the CDR3 is TGTGCCAGCTCACCGCGGGGACAGGGGGCTCGGGAGCAGTTCTTC.

The chain employs TRBV9 and TRBJ2-5; D unclear. The CDR3 covers 14 residues. Trimming left V 5 bases short and J 4 bases short, with 15 bases between. The germline gives CDR1 SGDLS, CDR2 YYNGEE. CDR3 region: CASSFSPQVETQYF. The CDR3 DNA reads as TGTGCCAGCAGTTTCTCCCCCCAGGTAGAGACCCAGTACTTC.

This chain joins TRBV7-2 and TRBJ2-3; TRBD2 matches at 8 bases. The CDR3 covers 15 residues. Per the germline V gene, CDR1 is SGHTA and CDR2 is FQGNSA. Germline trimming cut 7 bases from V and 1 base from J; bases unmatched to any gene: 7. The CDR3: CASTGTAGGTDTQYF. The CDR3 region has the DNA TGTGCCAGCACGGGCACAGCGGGGGGCACAGATACGCAGTATTTT. Supplemented by reference TRBV7-2 and TRBJ2-3, the full variable domain reads GAGVSQSPSNKVTEKGKDVELRCDPISGHTALYWYRQSLGQGLEFLIYFQGNSAPDKSGLPSDRFSAERTGGSVSTLTIQRTQQEDSAVYLCASTGTAGGTDTQYFGPGTRLTVL.

This sequence joins TRBV7-2 and TRBJ1-1, with D perhaps TRBD1 (5 bases). This CDR3 comprises 16 residues. Deletions cut 2 bases from V and 6 bases from J, with 19 bases between. The germline V gene encodes CDR1 SGHTA and CDR2 FQGNSA. CDR3 DNA sequence: TGTGCCAGCAGCTTAAACGGCGTGGGGCGAAGCTCTGAAGCTTTCTTT. Encoded protein: CASSLNGVGRSSEAFF.

The rearrangement links TRBV18 to TRBJ1-5; maybe TRBD1 (5 bases). V was shortened by 4 bases and J by 3 bases, with 13 bases between the two germline ends. CDR3 length equals 15 residues. The germline CDR1 and CDR2 sequences are KGHSH and LQKENI. The CDR3: CASSRTRVDNQPQHF. Written as DNA, the CDR3 is TGTGCCAGCTCACGTACCAGGGTTGACAATCAGCCCCAGCATTTT.

CDR3 sequence reads: CAWSRAGSDTQYF. The CDR3 DNA is TGTGCCTGGAGTAGGGCGGGTTCAGATACGCAGTATTTT. This chain joins TRBV30 and TRBJ2-3, with D tentatively TRBD2 (5 bases). Trimming removed 2 bases at V and 4 bases at J, with 10 bases between. The CDR3 runs 13 residues. CDR1 and CDR2 from the germline V gene are GTSNPN and SVGIG (reference sequence).

This chain uses TRBV15 with TRBJ1-4, with 7 bases identical to TRBD1. Unmatched junction bases numbered 5, after V lost 3 bases and J lost 1 base. Germline CDR1 is LNHNV and CDR2 is YYDKDF (reference sequence). CDR3 size: 16 residues. CDR3 nucleotide sequence: TGTGCCACCAGCAGGCAGGGGGTGAGAACTAATGAAAAACTGTTTTTT. This translates into CATSRQGVRTNEKLFF.

The chain recombines TRBV4-2 with TRBJ1-1; 7 bases align to TRBD1. The V and J ends lost 3 bases and 0 bases, in that order; junction bases with no gene match: 1. The CDR3 consists of 14 residues. Germline V gene sequence: CDR1 LGHNA, CDR2 YNFKEQ. The CDR3 region has the DNA TGTGCCAGCAGCCAGACAGGGATGAACACTGAAGCTTTCTTT. It specifies CASSQTGMNTEAFF.

This clone appeared once. The J gene is TRBJ2-7, the V gene TRBV9; D might be TRBD1 (5 bases). V shed 3 bases and J shed 1 base, with 8 bases lying between them. Germline CDR1 SGDLS, CDR2 YYNGEE. The length of the CDR3 is 13 residues. Written as DNA, the CDR3 is TGTGCCAGCAGCGCAGGGCCATCCTACGAGCAGTACTTC. This sequence encodes CASSAGPSYEQYF.

Details on this clone: It may be a read error: a sequence one base away is much more abundant. V gene TRBV10-3 combines with J gene TRBJ2-7; D is ambiguous. Germline V CDR1 and CDR2: ENHRY, SYGVKD. V lost 0 bases and J 3 bases, leaving 3 bases between the germline ends. The CDR3 extends over 12 amino acids. The CDR3 loop reads CAISESSYEQYF. The CDR3 DNA reads as TGTGCCATCAGTGAGTCGAGCTACGAGCAGTACTTC.

V gene TRBV28 combines with J gene TRBJ1-4; the match to TRBD1 covers 9 bases. There are 15 residues in the CDR3. The trim removed 7 bases at V and 6 bases at J, leaving 9 bases unmatched. Germline CDR1 reads MDHEN; CDR2 reads SYDVKM. The CDR3 DNA reads as TGTGCCAGCATTACACGGACAGGGGCGGATGAAAAACTGTTTTTT. Translated, it gives CASITRTGADEKLFF.

V gene TRBV5-6 combines with J gene TRBJ1-3, with 7 bases that match TRBD1. The V gene's germline CDR1 is SGHDT and CDR2 YYEEEE. The J segment lost 3 bases and the V segment lost 4 bases, leaving 7 bases of the junction unmatched. CDR3 length: 15 amino acids. The CDR3 here is CASSIRTGLGNTIYF. The CDR3 bases are TGTGCCAGCAGCATAAGGACAGGCCTTGGAAACACCATATATTTT.

The chain has TRBV6-5 and TRBJ1-5; TRBD1 matches 7 bases. V shed 5 bases, J shed 0 bases, and the junction held 4 bases outside the gene matches. The CDR3 sequence is 15 residues long. Germline V gene lookup returns CDR1 MNHEY and CDR2 SVGAGI. The CDR3 here is CASSTGEFSNQPQHF. In nucleotides, the CDR3 is TGTGCCAGCAGTACAGGGGAATTTAGCAATCAGCCCCAGCATTTT.

The V call is TRBV6-5, the J call TRBJ2-1; TRBD2 matches at 16 bases. The CDR3 contains 15 residues. Trimming at V came to 7 bases and at J to 11 bases, leaving 8 bases not matched to a gene. Looked up from germline, CDR1 is MNHEY and CDR2 is SVGAGI. CDR3 loop: CASTAGTSGRAQQFF. CDR3 sequence (DNA): TGTGCCAGCACCGCCGGGACTAGCGGGAGGGCACAGCAGTTCTTC.

This clone was seen just once. The chain couples TRBV18 to TRBJ1-2; 9 bases line up with TRBD1. With V trimmed by 6 bases and J by 7 bases, 18 bases remained unmatched. This CDR3 has 17 residues. Germline assignment: CDR1 KGHSH and CDR2 LQKENI. The DNA of the CDR3 is TGTGCCAGCTCTAACGAGGTGGTAGGACAGGGGAGGTCTGGCTACACCTTC. The encoded protein is CASSNEVVGQGRSGYTF.

The chain has TRBV5-4 and TRBJ1-1; TRBD1 might be the D (5 bases). Germline-derived CDR1 and CDR2 are SGHNT and YYREEE (reference sequence). The germline V and J ends were trimmed by 0 bases and 8 bases, with 14 bases remaining between them. The CDR3 runs 14 residues. CDR3 loop: CASSLGGRGEEAFF. In DNA, the CDR3 is TGTGCCAGCAGCTTGGGGGGGAGGGGAGAAGAAGCTTTCTTT.

The rearrangement uses TRBV7-9 and TRBJ1-5; D gene ambiguous. Trimming took off 5 bases at V and 0 bases at J, with 5 bases between the two ends. The CDR3 has 13 residues. Germline-derived CDR1 and CDR2 are SEHNR and FQNEAQ (reference sequence). The CDR3 region is CASSDNSNQPQHF. The DNA of the CDR3 is TGTGCCAGCAGCGACAATAGCAATCAGCCCCAGCATTTT.

The V gene is TRBV30, the J gene TRBJ1-1; D gene ambiguous. Germline V CDR1 and CDR2: GTSNPN, SVGIG (reference sequence). The CDR3 totals 12 residues. V lost 2 bases to trimming and J lost 9 bases, with 13 bases between them. The CDR3 loop is CAWSSPSAKAFF. The CDR3 DNA reads TGTGCCTGGAGTTCCCCTTCCGCGAAAGCTTTCTTT.